This T cell receptor (beta chain) derives from a study of cytomegalovirus exposure and HLA in healthy donors. The study ran its PCR with 60 Vbeta and 13 Jbeta primers. Measured with immunoSEQ multiplex PCR; TCRdb has only the in-frame clones, and not every one. The sample has 100,000 to 120,000 clones; approximately 86% are singletons. Concerning this clone: Its matching antigen is unknown.

General study points: Later, an analysis found that common viral pathogens appeared to be linked with several of the most significant clusters. Researchers reported in a later analysis that a missense DCLRE1C variant was tied to TCR beta V- and J-gene trimming. Later analysis showed TCR association rates varying by HLA locus, highest for DRB1 and lowest for HLA-C.

The sample was PBMCs. The TCR comes from a man aged 40-49 years in good health and CMV-seronegative.

The CDR3 DNA reads TGTGCCAGCACCACAGCCCTGGGGGCGTACAATGAGCAGTTCTTC. As protein: CASTTALGAYNEQFF. This chain links TRBV5-4 with TRBJ2-1, with D possibly TRBD1 on 6 matching bases. CDR1 and CDR2 (germline): SGHNT, YYREEE (reference sequence). Trimming removed 6 bases from V and 4 bases from J, with 17 bases in between. CDR3 length: 15 residues.